The clone carrying this T cell receptor (beta chain) was recorded a few times. Its antigen is currently unknown. These data are taken from a study of T cell responses to AZD1222 COVID-19 vaccine. The protocol was immunoSEQ multiplex PCR, while the TCRdb copy is restricted to in-frame clones and leaves out a portion. The table includes around 92,000 clones, 85% to 90% detected once. CDR1 MGHDK and CDR2 SYGVNS come from the germline V gene. The CDR3 contains 13 residues. Trimming took off 4 bases at V and 9 bases at J, with 13 bases between the two ends. The study, taken as a whole, reports: Just a handful of people given AZD1222 tested seropositive at baseline. It should be noted that donors were predominantly white British and more often female, and clonal diversity was possibly underestimated. Spike regions recognized by vaccine-associated CD4 TCRs spanned the protein, led by 160-218 and 743-854. Without day 14 samples, only post-peak T cell repertoires were studied.

The source material was peripheral blood, sampled on day 0 of AZD1222 vaccination. The V gene is TRBV25-1, the J gene TRBJ2-1; weak D call: TRBD1 (5 bases). The source of this sequence is an adult in good health. The CDR3: CASSASGFGEQFF. The DNA of the CDR3 is TGTGCCAGCAGTGCCTCAGGGTTTGGTGAGCAGTTCTTC.